This paragraph covers one T cell receptor (beta chain) sequence. This sample is part of a study of blood T cell repertoires in COVID-19. On the study more broadly: Italy, Spain and the United States were the sources of the convalescent and acute COVID-19 samples. PBMCs, B-cell-depleted T cells, or T cells were the source of the cDNA or gDNA that made up the material.

Per the original data handling: Estimation of nucleated cell counts relied on the amplification of reference gene primers. Here immunoSEQ multiplex PCR was the method, and the copy in TCRdb shows in-frame clones only, minus some. The V and J calls and the clone size are those of that table, but D and trimming were determined from the DNA. This table has some 380,000 clones, 70% to 85% appearing once. This TCR derives from a human donor with acute or convalescent COVID-19. The donor label of this sample is uncertain. The material sequenced was peripheral blood.

For the CDR3, the DNA is TGTGCCAGCAGCTTGGACTATTTAATGGACACTGAAGCTTTCTTT. This gives the protein CASSLDYLMDTEAFF. The gene calls are TRBV5-6 and TRBJ1-1; D not resolved. V gave up 0 bases and J gave up 3 bases, with 12 bases separating them. This CDR3 is 15 amino acids long. CDR1 is SGHDT and CDR2 is YYEEEE in the germline V gene.